This T cell receptor (beta chain) derives from a study of cytomegalovirus exposure and HLA in healthy donors (dated by TCRdb to about 2017). For the study in its entirety: According to an earlier analysis of around 600 of the donors, 150 million to 200 million T cells yielded over 100 million unique TCR beta sequences and approximately 280 Gb of sequence data. An early release that covered fewer than 750 HLA-typed donors contained around 300 gigabases of sequencing data and 85 million to 100 million unique TCR sequences. Among the approximately 430 genotyped donors, 75% to 90% belonged to the genetic ancestry cluster associated with self-reported Caucasian donors. The study aimed to test whether signatures of past pathogen exposure could be identified by cataloging public T cell receptors. The study used immunosequencing to profile the T cell repertoires of several hundred subjects and linked those repertoires to cytomegalovirus serostatus. Along with the roughly 700-subject first cohort, a separate validation cohort of over a hundred different subjects was used. To predict cytomegalovirus infection status, the study combined high-throughput TCR immunosequencing, statistical association of individual TCRs with disease status, and machine learning. To study patterns of TCR occurrence, a later analysis re-analyzed previously published TCR beta repertoires from 500 to 850 donors and added high-resolution HLA genotyping. Rather than using new phenotypic data, the later analysis identified candidate immune exposures from TCR beta sequences and from how often those sequences occurred across donors. An earlier analysis of approximately 640 of the donors applied high-throughput TCR beta sequencing to assess whether each TCR beta V gene segment acted as functional or pseudogenic. Donor age, sex, ethnicity and CMV serostatus were collected together with the repertoire data. A later genetic analysis used genome-wide SNP genotypes for about 60% of the roughly 700 donors, treating that subset as a discovery cohort. Every discovery cohort repertoire had been produced on one sequencing platform. Both class I and class II loci were covered by HLA typing, at four-digit resolution. Typing coverage varied by locus: roughly 620-630 donors for A, B, C, DRB1 and DQB1; more than 500 for DQA1; approximately 610 for DPA1; 450 to 480 for DPB1. Four to six DR-DQ haplotypes were handled as single units for association and clustering, since linkage in the cohort was strong. On average, around 230,000 unique TCR beta nucleotide sequences were sequenced per donor among 398 genotyped donors of the cohort, with approximately 18% of those sequences being non-productive.

Libraries were constructed by the immunoSEQ multiplex PCR assay. For the multiplex PCR, a mixture combining 60 forward primers for TCR Vbeta segments and 13 reverse primers for TCR Jbeta segments was used. A multiplex PCR assay on genomic DNA amplified the CDR3 region of rearranged TCR beta genes. On the Illumina HiSeq System, the amplified TCR beta libraries were sequenced as 87-base-pair reads. The original pipeline was this. In a later analysis, 80 million or so unique TCR beta chains were counted across the 650 to 750 repertoires, and some 10 million of these chains were shared by at least two donors. A nearest-neighbor algorithm error-corrected the raw reads and collapsed the reads into unique sequences, merging closely related sequences to remove PCR and sequencing errors. To assign V, D and J gene segments, CDR3 sequences were aligned to IMGT reference sequences. For a sequence to be retained, a match of at least six nucleotides to both a V gene segment and a J gene segment was required. Rearrangements were called productive when the CDR3 lacked stop codons and stayed in frame with V and J; all others were non-productive. Following IMGT convention, CDR3 was defined as the stretch from the second conserved V-encoded cysteine up to the conserved J-encoded phenylalanine. The earlier analysis of 550 to 650 of the donors excluded any sequence lacking an unambiguous match to a single V gene segment. In an earlier analysis of a few hundred of the donors, a V segment was called functional when productive rearrangements were above 56.7%, and segregating when the standard deviation between donors exceeded 5%. A statistical classification framework was built to diagnose cytomegalovirus status from the catalog of TCR beta chain sequences. A later analysis assigned V and J genes by comparing TCR nucleotide sequences with IMGT/GENE-DB human TR gene sequences. The TCRdist pipeline was used in a later analysis to assign CDR3 sequences and most-parsimonious VDJ recombination scenarios. In a later analysis, each TCR beta chain was defined by its CDR3 amino acid sequence together with its V-gene family, and reads without a unique V-gene family were excluded. As a way to deal with suspected cross-contamination and a sequencing artifact, a later analysis dropped hundreds of nucleotide sequences that were highly shared and had low generation probability. A later analysis calculated a clonal expansion index for each public chain from normalized within-repertoire ranks of inferred template counts. A later analysis computed generation probabilities with a VDJ recombination model fitted to out-of-frame rearrangements, and checked the results against IGoR. In a later analysis, hypergeometric tests were used to score TCR-TCR, TCR-HLA and TCR-CMV co-occurrence, with a repertoire-size bias correction applied to TCR pairs. False discovery rates were estimated in a later analysis by permuting HLA or CMV assignments 20 times. In a later analysis, co-occurring TCRs were grouped with DBSCAN, and TCRdist sequence similarity was added when clustering was performed within HLA-allele-positive subsets. For co-occurrence clustering, repertoires with fewer than 30,000 or more than 120,000 public chains were excluded, along with roughly 5 repertoires with anomalous nucleotide sharing. What TCRdb holds here is the immuneACCESS table cut down to in-frame rearrangements. Part of the clones is not present; checked against another copy, under half of the missing clones reflect an unresolved V gene, and the others are unexplained. V and J calls plus clone size are reproduced from that table; the DNA served to infer D and trimming. In this sample the table shows roughly 240,000 clones, about 81% of which occur a single time. The ten largest clones take up around 5% of the sample.

The cohort consisted of approximately 670 healthy bone marrow donors. At the time of sampling, all cohort members were nominally healthy, though unrecorded immune exposures were likely present. The donor was CMV seropositive and belonged to the group of 250 to 300 seropositive cohort members. Every donor gave a peripheral blood sample, and the peripheral blood mononuclear cells from that sample were used for TCR beta sequencing. Genomic DNA extraction from the blood cell samples was performed with the Qiagen DNeasy Blood Extraction Kit. Broader findings and caveats from the paper: The cohort was sequenced for TCR beta chains only, and without alpha or paired-chain data the features that could be detected were limited. In a later analysis, the rate of TCR association differed among HLA loci, with DRB1 alleles having the most associated TCRs and HLA-C alleles having the fewest. HLA typing was unavailable for some donors at each locus, so association tests used only the typed subset. CMV serostatus was the only immune exposure information available for the cohort. According to a later analysis, most CMV-associated TCR beta chains appeared to be HLA-restricted, and the HLA associations seemed to be driven largely by CMV exposure. The study gave a list of around 170 TCR beta chains associated with cytomegalovirus. A cluster of highly shared sequence variants was judged likely to represent a technical artifact of the sequencing pipeline. Linkage disequilibrium might explain the correlated functional status among segregating V segments, but an unknown experimental factor could not be excluded. In vitro tests confirmed that three of the cytomegalovirus-associated TCR beta chains recognize cytomegalovirus antigens. In a later analysis, HLA-associated TCR beta chains showed more clonal expansion and lower generation probabilities than non-associated chains that were equally common. Strong co-occurrence of HLA alleles, especially DR and DQ, made assigning TCR associations to individual alleles difficult. A further reported finding was that TCR beta sequences accurately predicted the HLA-A and HLA-B alleles for most subjects in the first cohort. Roughly uniform sequencing depth across donors was assumed in presence/absence analyses, although this assumption may not hold. A later genetic analysis associated a missense DCLRE1C variant with V-gene and J-gene trimming of TCR beta chains, and an independent cohort replicated the association. Because counts were too low, around 18 rarely observed V segments, including chromosome 9 orphons, were left out of the earlier analysis of a few hundred of the donors. Broadly in line with IMGT annotations, most TCR beta V segments showed up in productive rearrangements about 87% or about 30% of the time in an earlier analysis of under 700 of the donors. A later analysis associated about 17,000 TCR beta sequences with specific HLA alleles at a false discovery rate of 0.05. Compared with the 666-donor mean, donors in an Asian-associated ancestry cluster had fewer N-insertions in productive TCRs, according to a later genetic analysis. A later analysis reported that several top co-occurrence clusters appeared linked to parvovirus B19, influenza, CMV and Epstein-Barr virus. Some IMGT-functional V segments, including TRBV6-2 and TRBV6-3, could not be told apart with the 87-base-pair reads, so those segments were excluded. Most TCR sequences were observed very rarely across donors, whereas some public TCRs were present in many individuals. It was suggested by the authors that the approach could potentially be generalized to other disease states and immunological phenotypes. In both the original and validation cohorts, the classifier was reported to diagnose cytomegalovirus status with high specificity and sensitivity.

From cysteine to phenylalanine, the CDR3 is 18 amino acids long. Only the CDR3 part of the read is kept: 54 bases, read in frame from the first base. This clone was recorded a few times. Its antigen specificity is not known. Base quality data are lacking; no much larger clone is found one base away. The sequence is built from TRBV21-1 and TRBJ2-2; no check of the table's D call, TRBD2, against the DNA was made. TRBV21-1 represents a pseudogene. The material sequenced was PBMCs. This sequence originates from a woman aged 40 to 55 in good health and CMV-seropositive. This receptor has the CDR3 CASSKAAAGGQNTGELFF. DNA sequence: TGTGCCAGCAGCAAAGCGGCGGCGGGAGGACAGAACACCGGGGAGCTGTTTTTT.